This TCR beta chain was observed in a study of T-cell memory formation after mild COVID-19. Looked up from germline, CDR1 is SGHRS and CDR2 is YFSETQ. The CDR3 covers 16 residues. V lost 0 bases and J lost 7, with 17 bases in between. This clonotype came up many times. TCRdb fed the 5' RACE reads into MiXCR, producing one record per CDR3 protein. The sample includes 350,000 to 400,000 distinct CDR3 sequences, around an eighth of them seen just once. Sequences were obtained from PBMCs or a T cell subset sorted from them (not recorded which). This sequence was found in a man between 18 and 29 years old who had mild COVID-19 (a few samples of this study predate the infection). Cell type and time point are not known. The chain has TRBV5-1 and TRBJ2-4; possibly TRBD1 for D (6 bases). The CDR3 protein is CASSLGPGSGVNIQYF. In DNA form, the CDR3 reads TGCGCCAGCAGCTTGGGTCCGGGTTCAGGGGTGAACATTCAGTACTTC.